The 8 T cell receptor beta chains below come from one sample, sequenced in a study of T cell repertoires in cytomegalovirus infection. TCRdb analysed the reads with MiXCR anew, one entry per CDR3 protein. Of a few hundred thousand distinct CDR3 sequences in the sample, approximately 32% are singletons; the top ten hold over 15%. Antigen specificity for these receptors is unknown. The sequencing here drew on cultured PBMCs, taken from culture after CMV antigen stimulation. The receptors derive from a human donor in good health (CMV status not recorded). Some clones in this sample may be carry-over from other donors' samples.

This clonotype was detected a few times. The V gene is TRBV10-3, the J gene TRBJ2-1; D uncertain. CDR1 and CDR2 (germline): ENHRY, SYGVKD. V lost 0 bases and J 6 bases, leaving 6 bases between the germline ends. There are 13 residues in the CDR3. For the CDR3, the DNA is TGTGCCATCAGTGAGTCGGAGTTCAATGAGCAGTTCTTC. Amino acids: CAISESEFNEQFF.

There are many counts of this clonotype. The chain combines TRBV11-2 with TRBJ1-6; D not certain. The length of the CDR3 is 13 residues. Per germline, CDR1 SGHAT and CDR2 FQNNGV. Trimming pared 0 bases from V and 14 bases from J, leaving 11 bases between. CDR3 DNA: TGTGCCAGCAGCTTAGAGCCTGCCTCGGCCCTCCACTTT. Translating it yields CASSLEPASALHF. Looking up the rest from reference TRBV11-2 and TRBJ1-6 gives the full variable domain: EAGVAQSPRYKIIEKRQSVAFWCNPISGHATLYWYQQILGQGPKLLIQFQNNGVVDDSQLPKDRFSAERLKGVDSTLKIQPAKLEDSAVYLCASSLEPASALHFGNGTRLTVT.

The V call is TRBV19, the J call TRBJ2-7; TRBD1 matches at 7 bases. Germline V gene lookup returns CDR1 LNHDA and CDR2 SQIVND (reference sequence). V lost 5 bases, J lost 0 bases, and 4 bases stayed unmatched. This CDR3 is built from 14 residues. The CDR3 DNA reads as TGTGCCAGTAGTGGAGACAGGGCCTCCTACGAGCAGTACTTC. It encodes CASSGDRASYEQYF.

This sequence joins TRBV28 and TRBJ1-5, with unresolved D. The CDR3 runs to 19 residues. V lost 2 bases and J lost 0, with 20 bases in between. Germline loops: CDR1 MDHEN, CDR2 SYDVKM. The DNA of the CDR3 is TGTGCCAGCAGTTTAAATCGGTTCTTAAGGCGGTATAGCAATCAGCCCCAGCATTTT. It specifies CASSLNRFLRRYSNQPQHF.

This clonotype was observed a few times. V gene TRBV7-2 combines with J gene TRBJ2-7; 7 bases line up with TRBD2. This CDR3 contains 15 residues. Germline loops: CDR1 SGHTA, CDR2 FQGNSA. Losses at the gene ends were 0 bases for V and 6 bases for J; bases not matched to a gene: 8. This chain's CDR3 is CASSLAGTTLGEQYF. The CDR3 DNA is TGTGCCAGCAGCTTAGCCGGGACTACCTTGGGCGAGCAGTACTTC.

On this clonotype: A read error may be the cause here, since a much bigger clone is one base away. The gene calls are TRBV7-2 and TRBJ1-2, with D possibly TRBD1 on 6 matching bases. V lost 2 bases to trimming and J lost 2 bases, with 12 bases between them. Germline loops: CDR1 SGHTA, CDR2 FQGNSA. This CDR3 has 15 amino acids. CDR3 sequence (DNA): TGTGCCAGCAGCTTACAGGGGACCGAAAACTATGGCTACACCTTC. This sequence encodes CASSLQGTENYGYTF.

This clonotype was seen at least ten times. The CDR3 loop is CASSYGRPGGILDTEAFF. In DNA form, the CDR3 reads TGTGCCAGCAGTTATGGGCGGCCAGGGGGCATTTTGGACACTGAAGCTTTCTTT. The chain recombines TRBV6-2 or TRBV6-3 with TRBJ1-1; 8 nucleotides match TRBD1. Germline V gives CDR1 MNHEY, CDR2 SVGEGT. The V and J ends lost 3 bases and 3 bases, in that order; junction bases with no gene match: 15. This CDR3 spans 18 amino acids.

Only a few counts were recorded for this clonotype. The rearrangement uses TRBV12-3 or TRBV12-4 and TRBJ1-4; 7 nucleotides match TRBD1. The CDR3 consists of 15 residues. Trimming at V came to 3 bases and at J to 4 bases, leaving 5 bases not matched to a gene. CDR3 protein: CASSFRDSFNEKLFF. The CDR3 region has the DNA TGTGCCAGCAGTTTCCGGGACAGCTTTAATGAAAAACTGTTTTTT.